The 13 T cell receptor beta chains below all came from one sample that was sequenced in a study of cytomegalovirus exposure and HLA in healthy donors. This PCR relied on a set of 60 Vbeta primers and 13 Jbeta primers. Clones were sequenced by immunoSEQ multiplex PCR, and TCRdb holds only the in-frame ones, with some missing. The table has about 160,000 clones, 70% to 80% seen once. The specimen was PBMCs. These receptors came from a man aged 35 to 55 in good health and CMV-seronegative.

In nucleotides, the CDR3 is TGTGCCAGCAGCAGGACTAGCGGTACCTACAATGAGCAGTTCTTC. Residues: CASSRTSGTYNEQFF. This chain links TRBV5-5 with TRBJ2-1, with 10 bases identical to TRBD2. This CDR3 spans 15 amino acids. Looked up from germline, CDR1 is SGHKS and CDR2 is YYEKEE (reference sequence). The V segment lost 4 bases and the J segment 2 bases; nucleotides outside the gene matches: 3.

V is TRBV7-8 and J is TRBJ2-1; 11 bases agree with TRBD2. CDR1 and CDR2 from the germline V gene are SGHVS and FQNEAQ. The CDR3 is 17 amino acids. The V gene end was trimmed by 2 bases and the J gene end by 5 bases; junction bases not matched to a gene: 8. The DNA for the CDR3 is TGTGCCAGCAGCTTACGGCTTCCGGGACTAGCGGACAATGAGCAGTTCTTC. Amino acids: CASSLRLPGLADNEQFF.

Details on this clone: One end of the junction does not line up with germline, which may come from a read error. CDR3 nucleotide sequence: TGCGCCAGCAGCCCTCGTGGGACAGGCGATTATGGCTATACCTTC. Its protein product is CASSPRGTGDYGYTF. The V gene is TRBV5-1, the J gene TRBJ1-2, with TRBD1 matching over 8 bases. CDR1 and CDR2 from the germline V gene are SGHRS and YFSETQ. The length of the CDR3 is 15 residues.

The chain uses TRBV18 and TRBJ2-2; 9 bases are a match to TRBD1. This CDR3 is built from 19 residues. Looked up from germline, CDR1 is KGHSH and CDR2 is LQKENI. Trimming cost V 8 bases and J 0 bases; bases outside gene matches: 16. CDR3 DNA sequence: TGTGCCAGCCCTGGGTCCGGACAGGGGTCTTTCTCGAACACCGGGGAGCTGTTTTTT. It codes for CASPGSGQGSFSNTGELFF.

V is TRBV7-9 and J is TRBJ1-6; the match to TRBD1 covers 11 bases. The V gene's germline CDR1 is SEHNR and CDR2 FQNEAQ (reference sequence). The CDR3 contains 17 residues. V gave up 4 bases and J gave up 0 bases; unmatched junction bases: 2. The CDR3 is CASSSGTGGSYNSPLHF. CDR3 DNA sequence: TGTGCCAGCAGCTCAGGGACAGGGGGCTCCTATAATTCACCCCTCCACTTT.

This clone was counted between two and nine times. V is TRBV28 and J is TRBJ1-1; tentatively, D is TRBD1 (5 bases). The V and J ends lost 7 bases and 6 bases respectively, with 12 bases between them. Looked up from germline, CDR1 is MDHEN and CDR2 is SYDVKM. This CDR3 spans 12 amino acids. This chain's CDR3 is CASTGESAEAFF. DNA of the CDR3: TGTGCCAGCACGGGGGAAAGTGCTGAAGCTTTCTTT.

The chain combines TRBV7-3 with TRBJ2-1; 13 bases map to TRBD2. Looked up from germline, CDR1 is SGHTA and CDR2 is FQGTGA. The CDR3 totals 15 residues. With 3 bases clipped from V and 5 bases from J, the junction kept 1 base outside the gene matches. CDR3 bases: TGTGCCAGCAGCTTGGGGACTAGCGGGAACAATGAGCAGTTCTTC. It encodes CASSLGTSGNNEQFF.

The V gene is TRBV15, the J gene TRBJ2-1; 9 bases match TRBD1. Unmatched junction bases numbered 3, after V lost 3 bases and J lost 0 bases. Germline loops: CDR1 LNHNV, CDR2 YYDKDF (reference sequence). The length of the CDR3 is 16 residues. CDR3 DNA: TGTGCCACCAGCAGGTTGACAGGGGGCTCCTACAATGAGCAGTTCTTC. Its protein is CATSRLTGGSYNEQFF.

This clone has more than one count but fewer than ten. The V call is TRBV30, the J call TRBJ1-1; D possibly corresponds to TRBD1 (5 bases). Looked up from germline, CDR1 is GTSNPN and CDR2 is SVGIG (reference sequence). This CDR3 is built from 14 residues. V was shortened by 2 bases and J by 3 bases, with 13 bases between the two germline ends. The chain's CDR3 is CAWSNLQGYTEAFF. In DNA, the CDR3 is TGTGCCTGGAGTAACCTCCAGGGTTACACTGAAGCTTTCTTT.

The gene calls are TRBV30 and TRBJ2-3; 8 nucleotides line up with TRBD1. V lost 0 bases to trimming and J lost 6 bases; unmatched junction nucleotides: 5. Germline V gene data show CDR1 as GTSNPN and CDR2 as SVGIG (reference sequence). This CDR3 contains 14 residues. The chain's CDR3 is CAWSVQGASDTQYF. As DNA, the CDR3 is TGTGCCTGGAGTGTTCAGGGGGCGAGTGATACGCAGTATTTT.

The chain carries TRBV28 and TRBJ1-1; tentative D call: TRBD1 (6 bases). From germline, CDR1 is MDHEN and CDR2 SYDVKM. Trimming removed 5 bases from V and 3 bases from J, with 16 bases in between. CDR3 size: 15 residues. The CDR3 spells CASSPPREGDTEAFF. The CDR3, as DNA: TGTGCCAGCAGTCCACCTCGGGAGGGGGACACTGAAGCTTTCTTT.

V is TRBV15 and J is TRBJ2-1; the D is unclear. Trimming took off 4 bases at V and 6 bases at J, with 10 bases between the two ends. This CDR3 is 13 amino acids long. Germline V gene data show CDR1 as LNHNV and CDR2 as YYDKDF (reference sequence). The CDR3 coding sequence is TGTGCCACCAGCATACTAACTACCAATGAGCAGTTCTTC. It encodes CATSILTTNEQFF.

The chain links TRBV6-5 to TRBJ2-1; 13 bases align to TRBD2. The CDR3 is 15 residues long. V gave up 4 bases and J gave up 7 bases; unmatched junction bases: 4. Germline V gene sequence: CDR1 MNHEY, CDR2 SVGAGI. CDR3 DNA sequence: TGTGCCAGCAGTTCTGGACTAGCGGGAGTTAATGAGCAGTTCTTC. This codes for CASSSGLAGVNEQFF.